A single sample gave rise to the 13 T cell receptor beta chains below, sequenced in a study (dated by TCRdb to the mid-2010s). The library was generated by 5' RACE. Sequenced on an Illumina MiSeq. TCRdb cleaned the public reads at Q25 with fastp, built clones with MiXCR and kept in-frame beta chains. CDR3 protein duplicates are merged, each entry listing the most common genes and DNA. This sample has some 57,000 distinct CDR3 sequences in its table, and 15% to 20% of those were observed once. In total, the top ten clones hold 2% to 2.5% of the sample. The sample was naive CD4+ T cells sorted from blood. In light of the paper, this sample's cell subset or site label describes: naive CD4+ T cells, CD4+CD45RA+CD25-. These receptor sequences come from a female donor with breast cancer.

The chain employs TRBV30 and TRBJ1-5; no clear D gene. The germline V gene has CDR1 GTSNPN and CDR2 SVGIG (reference sequence). V lost 2 bases and J 3 bases, leaving 8 bases between the germline ends. The CDR3 length is 13 residues. The CDR3 DNA is TGTGCCTGGAGTAAAAGGACCAATCAGCCCCAGCATTTT. Translation gives CAWSKRTNQPQHF.

The genes are TRBV2 and TRBJ2-3; 10 bases agree with TRBD2. Germline V CDR1 and CDR2: SNHLY, FYNNEI. J gave up 1 base and V 8 bases, and 6 bases lay outside the gene matches. The CDR3 loop spans 15 amino acids. The CDR3: CASSRLAGGTDTQYF. CDR3 DNA: TGTGCCAGCTCGAGACTAGCGGGTGGCACAGATACGCAGTATTTT.

The CDR3 loop reads CASSRDRAGNEQFF. CDR3 DNA sequence: TGTGCCAGCAGCCGGGACAGGGCGGGCAATGAGCAGTTCTTC. This chain links TRBV11-3 with TRBJ2-1; 9 nucleotides line up with TRBD1. From germline, CDR1 is SGHNT and CDR2 YENEEA. V lost 5 bases, J lost 6 bases, and 5 bases stayed unmatched. This CDR3 is built from 14 residues.

This clonotype was detected a few times. The chain employs TRBV5-4 and TRBJ1-1; D is perhaps TRBD1 (6 bases). Trimming removed 4 bases from V and 10 bases from J, with 17 bases in between. The CDR3 loop spans 13 amino acids. Germline-derived CDR1 and CDR2 are SGHNT and YYREEE (reference sequence). For the CDR3, the DNA is TGTGCCAGCAGCCCCGAGGGGGGAGAGAGAGCTTTCTTT. Protein product: CASSPEGGERAFF.

The genes are TRBV12-3 or TRBV12-4 and TRBJ1-2; D gene uncertain. V was pared by 11 bases and J by 1 base, with 17 bases between. This CDR3 is built from 14 residues. In DNA form, the CDR3 reads TGTGCCGGCACCCTACCGGGTTATAACTATGGCTACACCTTC. Translated: CAGTLPGYNYGYTF.

This chain joins TRBV2 and TRBJ1-1; TRBD1 aligns across 8 bases. This CDR3 is built from 14 residues. CDR1 is SNHLY, CDR2 FYNNEI, per germline. The V gene end was trimmed by 5 bases and the J gene end by 2 bases; junction bases not matched to a gene: 4. CDR3 region: CASSTTGVNTEAFF. CDR3 bases: TGTGCCAGCAGTACGACAGGGGTCAACACTGAAGCTTTCTTT.

The CDR3 loop reads CASSYRDRDGYTF. CDR3 sequence (DNA): TGCGCCAGCAGCTATCGGGACAGGGACGGCTACACCTTC. The chain is built from TRBV5-1 and TRBJ1-2, with TRBD1 identical over 9 bases. The CDR3 has 13 amino acids. Germline V gene sequence: CDR1 SGHRS, CDR2 YFSETQ. V lost 3 bases, J lost 8 bases, and 5 bases stayed unmatched.

This clonotype was observed at least ten times. V gene TRBV5-1 combines with J gene TRBJ1-2; perhaps TRBD1 as D (5 bases). This CDR3 has 14 residues. V was cut by 0 bases and J by 8 bases, with 14 bases left in between. Per germline, CDR1 SGHRS and CDR2 YFSETQ. The CDR3 DNA follows: TGCGCCAGCAGCTTGGGCGTAGGGGATGGGGGCTACACCTTC. Its protein product is CASSLGVGDGGYTF.

The chain uses TRBV5-1 and TRBJ2-3; no reliable D call. Per the germline V gene, CDR1 is SGHRS and CDR2 is YFSETQ. The V gene lost 0 bases and the J gene lost 5 bases, with 4 bases spanning the gap. This CDR3 contains 12 residues. CDR3 residues: CASSLEGDTQYF. The CDR3, as DNA: TGCGCCAGCAGCTTGGAGGGAGATACGCAGTATTTT. Drawing the rest from reference TRBV5-1 and TRBJ2-3, the complete variable domain is KAGVTQTPRYLIKTRGQQVTLSCSPISGHRSVSWYQQTPGQGLQFLFEYFSETQRNKGNFPGRFSGRQFSNSRSEMNVSTLELGDSALYLCASSLEGDTQYFGPGTRLTVL.

Notes on this clonotype: This may come from a read error, since a much larger clone is one base off. The gene calls are TRBV7-9 and TRBJ2-2, with 8 bases lining up with TRBD2. The CDR3 extends over 14 amino acids. CDR1 and CDR2 from the germline V gene are SEHNR and FQNEAQ (reference sequence). The CDR3 sequence: CASGREANTGELLF. Written as DNA, the CDR3 is TGTGCCAGCGGGCGGGAGGCGAACACCGGGGAGCTGCTTTTT.

This clonotype was seen a few times. The chain links TRBV19 to TRBJ2-5; the match to TRBD2 covers 10 bases. The germline CDR1 and CDR2 sequences are LNHDA and SQIVND (reference sequence). This CDR3 region has 13 residues. The J segment lost 5 bases and the V segment lost 4 bases, leaving 1 base of the junction unmatched. The chain's CDR3 is CASSTSGSETQYF. The CDR3 DNA reads TGTGCCAGTAGTACTAGCGGGAGCGAGACCCAGTACTTC.

The rearrangement links TRBV7-2 to TRBJ1-1; the match to TRBD1 covers 8 bases. CDR1 is SGHTA, CDR2 FQGNSA, per germline. After removal of 3 bases from V and 3 bases from J, the junction contained 3 bases not matched to a gene. The CDR3 length is 14 residues. The CDR3 region has the DNA TGTGCCAGCAGCTTGGACAGGGACCACACTGAAGCTTTCTTT. This encodes CASSLDRDHTEAFF.

V gene TRBV7-3 combines with J gene TRBJ2-1; tentatively, D is TRBD1 or TRBD2 (5 bases each). Germline CDR1 reads SGHTA; CDR2 reads FQGTGA. This CDR3 is 15 amino acids long. Trimming took off 5 bases at V and 4 bases at J, with 15 bases between the two ends. CDR3 protein: CASSPSVGGYNEQFF. The CDR3 DNA is TGTGCCAGCAGCCCCTCGGTTGGGGGATACAATGAGCAGTTCTTC. The whole variable domain, filled in from reference TRBV7-3 and TRBJ2-1, reads GAGVSQTPSNKVTEKGKYVELRCDPISGHTALYWYRQSLGQGPEFLIYFQGTGAADDSGLPNDRFFAVRPEGSVSTLKIQRTERGDSAVYLCASSPSVGGYNEQFFGPGTRLTVL.